Described below is a single T cell receptor (beta chain) sequence and its context. Its antigen is still unknown. These data come from a study of T cell responses to AZD1222 COVID-19 vaccine. Study results and limitations: Rises in breadth and depth of Spike-specific TCRs came after two AZD1222 doses. Only 5 or 6 AZD1222 recipients tested seropositive at baseline.

The method was immunoSEQ multiplex PCR; TCRdb's version includes in-frame clones alone and lacks a portion of them. This sample has roughly 110,000 clones, with roughly 90% found just once. Germline CDR1 MNHEY, CDR2 SMNVEV (reference sequence). The CDR3 covers 14 residues. Trimming took off 8 bases at V and 1 base at J, with 11 bases between the two ends. The rearrangement uses TRBV27 and TRBJ2-2; unclear D gene. This sequence originates from an adult who received the AZD1222 COVID-19 vaccine. The sequences come from peripheral blood, collected 28 days after the second AZD1222 dose. Here the CDR3 DNA reads TGTGCCAGCGAAAGCGCCCGGAACACCGGGGAGCTGTTTTTT. Protein product: CASESARNTGELFF.